This T cell receptor (beta chain) was documented in a study of shared clonotypes between healthy human individuals. Libraries were prepared by immunoSEQ multiplex PCR; TCRdb keeps only in-frame clonotypes and omits some of them. The data contain a few million clones, 85% to 95% of them seen just once; the ten biggest clones take up roughly 0.14%. Trimming removed 1 base from V and 1 base from J; junction bases left unmatched: 3. Germline CDR1 and CDR2: SQVTM and ANQGSEA. This CDR3 is built from 14 residues. The sequenced material came from naive CD4+ T cells sorted from blood. The subset is: CD45RA+ positively selected. The source is a man aged 18 to 35 in good health. The V gene is TRBV29-1, the J gene TRBJ2-5; 7 positions match TRBD2. CDR3 in amino acids: CSVEGRGTQETQYF. In nucleotides, the CDR3 is TGCAGCGTTGAAGGGCGGGGGACCCAAGAGACCCAGTACTTC.